The present T cell receptor beta chain was sequenced within a study of blood T cell repertoires in COVID-19. Overall study: Samples came from the United States, Italy and Spain, spanning acute and convalescent COVID-19. Sources were T cells, B-cell-depleted T cells, or PBMCs; the material itself was cDNA or gDNA.

The V end lost 2 bases, the J end lost 0 bases, and 12 bases lay between the germline ends. There are 17 residues in the CDR3. Germline V gene lookup returns CDR1 SGHNT and CDR2 YYREEE (reference sequence). Authors' processing steps: Counts of nucleated cells, estimated from reference gene primer amplification, were obtained. Data came from immunoSEQ multiplex PCR; TCRdb stores just in-frame clones and leaves some out. V and J calls and clone size follow that table, whereas D and trimming were derived from the DNA. The sample lists roughly 32,000 clones; around 77% were seen once. V is TRBV5-4 and J is TRBJ2-6; D unresolved. The specimen was peripheral blood. The receptor was isolated from a human donor in a cohort sampled during active COVID-19. The CDR3 here is CASSFHASISGANVLTF. CDR3 bases: TGTGCCAGCAGCTTTCATGCGTCGATCTCTGGGGCCAACGTCCTGACTTTC.